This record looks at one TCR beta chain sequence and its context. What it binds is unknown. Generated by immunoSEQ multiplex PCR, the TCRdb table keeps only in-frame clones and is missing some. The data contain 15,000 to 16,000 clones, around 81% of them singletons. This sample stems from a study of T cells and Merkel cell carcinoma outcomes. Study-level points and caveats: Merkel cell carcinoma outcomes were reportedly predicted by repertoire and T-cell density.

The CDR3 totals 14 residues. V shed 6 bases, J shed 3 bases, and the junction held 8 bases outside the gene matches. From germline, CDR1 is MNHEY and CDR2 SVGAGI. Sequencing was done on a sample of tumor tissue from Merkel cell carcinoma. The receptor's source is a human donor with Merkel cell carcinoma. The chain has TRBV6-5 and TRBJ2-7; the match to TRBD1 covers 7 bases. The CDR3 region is CASSPGTVDYEQYF. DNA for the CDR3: TGTGCCAGCAGCCCCGGGACAGTTGACTACGAGCAGTACTTC.